Listed below are T cell receptor beta chains from one sample, sequenced in a study of cytomegalovirus exposure and HLA in healthy donors. Generated by immunoSEQ multiplex PCR, the TCRdb table keeps only in-frame clones and is missing some. The sample has about 130,000 clones. What was sequenced was PBMCs. These TCRs come from a man aged 18 to 30 in good health and CMV-seronegative. The CDR3 runs from the conserved cysteine through the conserved F or W. D genes are given only for firm matches.

v_gene	j_gene	d_gene	CDR3nt	CDR3aa
TRBV28	TRBJ1-5	TRBD1	TGTGCCAGTGGCAGGGGGATCAATCAGCCCCAGCATTTT	CASGRGINQPQHF
TRBV2	TRBJ2-1	TRBD1	TGTGCCAGCAGTGAGGGAGGGACAGGGATCTCCTACAATGAGCAGTTCTTC	CASSEGGTGISYNEQFF
TRBV7-6	TRBJ1-1	-	TGTGCCAGCAGCCCATCGGGTAACATGAACACTGAAGCTTTCTTT	CASSPSGNMNTEAFF
TRBV9	TRBJ2-7	TRBD1	TGTGCCAGCAGCGTAAGGGACAGGAGCTCCTACGAGCAGTACTTC	CASSVRDRSSYEQYF
TRBV6-5	TRBJ2-1	-	TGTGCCAGCAGTCGTTACAATGAGCAGTTCTTC	CASSRYNEQFF
TRBV2	TRBJ2-5	-	TGTGCCAGCAGTGTCAAACGGGAGACCCAGTACTTC	CASSVKRETQYF
TRBV28	TRBJ1-2	-	TGTGCCAGCAGTTTACCAGGGCAGAACTATGGCTACACCTTC	CASSLPGQNYGYTF
TRBV6-1	TRBJ1-5	TRBD1	TGTGCCAGCAGTGAATATGGACAGGGGAATCAGCCCCAGCATTTT	CASSEYGQGNQPQHF
TRBV7-7	TRBJ2-7	TRBD2	TGTGCTAGCAGCAGAGGCGGGGGGCGCGACGAGCAGTACTTC	CASSRGGGRDEQYF
TRBV14	TRBJ1-2	-	TGTGCCAGCAGCGGGGGAGGAGTCGGCTATGGCTACACCTTC	CASSGGGVGYGYTF
TRBV5-1	TRBJ2-3	-	TGCGCCAGCAGCTTGGTTGGGGGGGCCGGCACAGATACGCAGTATTTT	CASSLVGGAGTDTQYF
TRBV6-5	TRBJ2-1	-	TGTGCCAGCAGTTATTTGACTAGAGGTAATGAGCAGTTCTTC	CASSYLTRGNEQFF
TRBV13	TRBJ2-1	TRBD2	TGTGCCAGCAGCCTGGGACTAGCGGGAGAGTACAATGAGCAGTTCTTC	CASSLGLAGEYNEQFF
TRBV5-5	TRBJ1-1	-	TGTGCCAGCAGCCGGGGGGGCACTGAAGCTTTCTTT	CASSRGGTEAFF
TRBV27	TRBJ2-7	-	TGTGCCAGCAGTTTAATCTTGAGTTCCGAGCAGTACTTC	CASSLILSSEQYF
TRBV7-6	TRBJ2-7	-	TGTGCCAGCAGCTTCTTAGGAGGGGAAGTACAAGGCGAGCAGTACTTC	CASSFLGGEVQGEQYF
TRBV29-1	TRBJ2-3	-	TGCAGCGTTGGAGGCCAAGGCACAGATACGCAGTATTTT	CSVGGQGTDTQYF
TRBV7-6	TRBJ2-7	TRBD2	TGTGCCAGCAGCTTAGAGGCTAGCGGGACCTACGAGCAGTACTTC	CASSLEASGTYEQYF
TRBV10-3	TRBJ1-1	-	TGTGCCATCAGTGTACAGGGAATGAACACTGAAGCTTTCTTT	CAISVQGMNTEAFF
TRBV25-1	TRBJ1-1	-	TGTGCCAGCTTACGGACAGACGATCCGAGGAACACTGAAGCTTTCTTT	CASLRTDDPRNTEAFF
TRBV15	TRBJ2-5	-	TGTGCCACCAGCAGAGGAGCGGGAACAGGGCCAGAGACCCAGTACTTC	CATSRGAGTGPETQYF
TRBV5-1	TRBJ2-1	-	TGCGCCAGCAGCTTAGGCGGGCAGTCCTACAATGAGCAGTTCTTC	CASSLGGQSYNEQFF
TRBV28	TRBJ2-7	-	TGTGCCAGCAGCCGGAGGTTTACTTACGAGCAGTACTTC	CASSRRFTYEQYF
TRBV27	TRBJ2-7	-	TGTGCCAGCAGGCTCCTCGAGGCCCGGGGGGAGCAGTACTTC	CASRLLEARGEQYF
TRBV27	TRBJ1-5	TRBD1	TGTGCCAGCAGTCCTCTCGACAGGGGGCAGAGCAATCAGCCCCAGCATTTT	CASSPLDRGQSNQPQHF
TRBV7-9	TRBJ1-1	-	TGTGCCAGCAGCTTATCATCCACAGTGACAGATGAAGCTTTCTTT	CASSLSSTVTDEAFF
TRBV27	TRBJ2-3	-	TGTGCCAGCAGGATTCGCCCACTCACAGATACGCAGTATTTT	CASRIRPLTDTQYF
TRBV2	TRBJ1-5	-	TGTGCCAGCAGTGAACAGGGTAGCAATCAGCCCCAGCATTTT	CASSEQGSNQPQHF
TRBV19	TRBJ1-3	-	TGTGCCAGTAGTCAAAACAGGGGAAACACCATATATTTT	CASSQNRGNTIYF
TRBV2	TRBJ2-5	TRBD2	TGTGCCAGCACCCGGACTAGCGGGGGAGAGACCCAGTACTTC	CASTRTSGGETQYF
TRBV6-1	TRBJ1-2	TRBD1	TGTGCCAGCAGTGATGGACAGGGAGGTGGCTACACCTTC	CASSDGQGGGYTF
TRBV27	TRBJ1-2	-	TGTGCCAGCAGCCTCGAGGGGACATCGCGGAACTATGGCTACACCTTC	CASSLEGTSRNYGYTF